The 3 T cell receptor beta chains below all came from one sample that was sequenced in a study of blood T cell repertoires in COVID-19. The assay was immunoSEQ multiplex PCR, and TCRdb's table has in-frame clones only and misses some. This sample has under 400,000 clones, with over 85% found just once. The specimen sequenced was peripheral blood. Receptors originate from a woman aged 60-70 years with COVID-19, enrolled during active disease.

The rearrangement links TRBV7-3 to TRBJ1-6; 9 nucleotides align to TRBD1. The germline V gene has CDR1 SGHTA and CDR2 FQGTGA. CDR3 size: 15 residues. V lost 3 bases to trimming and J lost 9 bases; unmatched junction nucleotides: 6. CDR3 residues: CASSLQGQGLSPLHF. CDR3 in DNA: TGTGCCAGCAGCTTGCAGGGACAGGGACTTTCACCCCTCCACTTT.

This clone was seen just once. The V call is TRBV9, the J call TRBJ2-1; TRBD2 might be the D (6 bases). Trimming took off 0 bases at V and 4 bases at J, with 17 bases between the two ends. The CDR3 is made up of 17 amino acids. CDR1 SGDLS and CDR2 YYNGEE come from the germline V gene. The CDR3 bases are TGTGCCAGCAGCGTAGCTGGGGCGGGGATGGCATACAATGAGCAGTTCTTC. This encodes CASSVAGAGMAYNEQFF.

This clone has a single count. The rearrangement links TRBV11-2 to TRBJ2-1; 13 nucleotides line up with TRBD2. CDR1 and CDR2 (germline): SGHAT, FQNNGV. V shed 5 bases and J 2 bases; nucleotides not matched to a gene: 3. The CDR3 covers 16 residues. In DNA form, the CDR3 reads TGTGCCAGCAGCGCGGGACTAGCGGGACCCTACAATGAGCAGTTCTTC. Translating it yields CASSAGLAGPYNEQFF.